The 9 T cell receptor beta chains presented below share a single source sample, sequenced in a study of CD8 T cells in Susac syndrome. Random hexamers primed reverse transcription of roughly 0.5 to 1 ug RNA. TCRdb used MiXCR to reprocess the immunoSEQ multiplex PCR reads, holding one entry per CDR3 protein. The repertoire holds around 100,000 distinct CDR3 sequences, with 95% as singletons. The sample taken for sequencing was CD8+ T cells from PBMCs. The origin of the receptors is a human donor with Susac syndrome.

The rearrangement links TRBV29-1 to TRBJ2-1, with D possibly matching TRBD1 (5 bases). Germline V gene sequence: CDR1 SQVTM, CDR2 ANQGSEA. This CDR3 has 13 amino acids. V lost 1 base and J 5 bases, leaving 9 bases between the germline ends. CDR3: CSVEGQRNNEQFF. CDR3 DNA: TGCAGCGTTGAAGGACAGAGGAACAATGAGCAGTTCTTC.

This clonotype has just one count. The genes are TRBV9 and TRBJ1-1; no definite D call. Trimming shortened V by 2 bases and J by 2 bases, and 7 bases separated the two germline ends. This CDR3 has 13 amino acids. From germline, CDR1 is SGDLS and CDR2 YYNGEE. The CDR3 nucleotides read TGTGCCAGCAGCGTTGACGGAAACACTGAAGCTTTCTTT. Protein: CASSVDGNTEAFF. The variable domain in full, with the rest retrieved from reference TRBV9 and TRBJ1-1, is DSGVTQTPKHLITATGQRVTLRCSPRSGDLSVYWYQQSLDQGLQFLIQYYNGEERAKGNILERFSAQQFPDLHSELNLSSLELGDSALYFCASSVDGNTEAFFGQGTRLTVV.

The chain employs TRBV29-1 and TRBJ2-5; D gene ambiguous. This CDR3 region has 14 residues. The germline gives CDR1 SQVTM, CDR2 ANQGSEA. V gave up 0 bases and J gave up 3 bases, with 11 bases separating them. CDR3 region: CSVEEFTEKETQYF. CDR3 DNA: TGCAGCGTTGAAGAGTTTACAGAAAAAGAGACCCAGTACTTC.

This chain connects TRBV20-1 to TRBJ1-1; no definite D call. The germline V and J ends were trimmed by 6 bases and 1 base, with 12 bases remaining between them. Germline CDR1 reads DFQATT; CDR2 reads SNEGSKA (reference sequence). The CDR3 runs 13 residues. The CDR3 sequence: CSARPGPNTEAFF. The DNA for the CDR3 is TGCAGTGCGCGACCGGGCCCGAACACTGAAGCTTTCTTT.

This clonotype was seen only once. The chain combines TRBV14 with TRBJ1-2; a possible D gene is TRBD1 (5 bases). Germline CDR1 and CDR2: SGHDN and FVKESK. This CDR3 spans 17 amino acids. Trimming stripped 1 base from V and 2 bases from J, with 17 bases between. The CDR3 loop is CASSQGREVGGNYGYTF. CDR3 in DNA: TGTGCCAGCAGCCAAGGAAGAGAAGTGGGGGGGAACTATGGCTACACCTTC.

This chain connects TRBV6-6 to TRBJ2-7; 9 nucleotides line up with TRBD1. V was pared by 5 bases and J by 6 bases, with 8 bases of the junction left unmatched. Per germline, CDR1 MNHNY and CDR2 SVGAGI (reference sequence). The CDR3 runs to 14 residues. The CDR3 here is CASSDRDRASEQYF. The CDR3 nucleotides are TGTGCCAGCAGTGACCGGGACAGGGCATCCGAGCAGTACTTC.

The rearrangement links TRBV3-1 to TRBJ2-5, with D perhaps matching TRBD2 (5 bases). The CDR3 sequence is 15 residues long. The germline gives CDR1 LGHDT, CDR2 YNNKEL (reference sequence). The germline V and J ends were trimmed by 1 base and 1 base, with 10 bases remaining between them. CDR3 amino acids: CASSQGLRVQETQYF. CDR3 bases: TGTGCCAGCAGCCAAGGGCTGCGGGTCCAAGAGACCCAGTACTTC.

The chain joins TRBV7-9 to TRBJ2-5, with 9 positions matching TRBD1. CDR3 size: 14 residues. CDR1 and CDR2 from the germline V gene are SEHNR and FQNEAQ (reference sequence). V shed 5 bases and J 1 base; nucleotides not matched to a gene: 2. As DNA, the CDR3 is TGTGCCAGCAGCACGACAGGGGGCCAAGAGACCCAGTACTTC. Encoded protein: CASSTTGGQETQYF.

This sequence joins TRBV6-5 and TRBJ2-3; 9 bases are a match to TRBD1. Germline loops: CDR1 MNHEY, CDR2 SVGAGI. The CDR3 totals 13 residues. The junction had 3 bases not matched to a gene; V was cut back by 9 bases and J by 2 bases. The CDR3 loop reads CARRDRVTDTQYF. CDR3 bases: TGTGCCAGGAGGGACAGGGTCACAGATACGCAGTATTTT.